This T cell receptor (beta chain) emerged from a study of blood T cell repertoires in COVID-19. Study in general: Samples came from the United States, Italy and Spain, spanning acute and convalescent COVID-19. T cells, B-cell-depleted T cells, or PBMCs supplied cDNA or gDNA.

Authors' processing steps: Estimates of nucleated cell counts were drawn from the amplification of reference gene primers. The assay was immunoSEQ multiplex PCR, and TCRdb's table has in-frame clones only and misses some. V and J calls and clone size are given by that table; D and trimming were obtained from the DNA. The table lists fewer than 250,000 clones, roughly 90% of them singletons. The source is a middle-aged woman with acute or convalescent COVID-19. Sequencing used peripheral blood.

CDR3 protein: CASSFGTASEAFF. The CDR3 DNA reads as TGTGCCAGCAGTTTCGGGACAGCTAGTGAAGCTTTCTTT. The chain is built from TRBV27 and TRBJ1-1; 7 bases align to TRBD1. Germline trimming cut 3 bases from V and 7 bases from J; bases unmatched to any gene: 5. The CDR3 loop spans 13 amino acids. Germline V CDR1 and CDR2: MNHEY, SMNVEV (reference sequence).